These 2 T cell receptor beta chains originate from one sample sequenced in a study of immune aging and cytomegalovirus after organ transplant. The time point here: five sample-tagged time points from pre-transplant (day -1) to day 368 post-transplant, pooled. Libraries came from microwell single-cell capture using BD Rhapsody targeted mRNA and AbSeq reagents. Each CDR3 protein gets one entry after TCRdb re-called the single-cell sequencing reads with MiXCR. The table shows 20,000 or so distinct CDR3 sequences, with just over 35% occurring only once. Their cognate antigens are unknown. Sample: CMV peptide-activated CD4+ and CD8+ T cells sorted from blood, taken at five time points, pooled. Subset specified: sorted CD8+CD137+ and CD4+CD154+ T cells after approximately 12 h CMV IE-1 peptide stimulation. The receptors stem from a female donor who had a heart transplant and CMV viremia.

This clonotype was found many times. V is TRBV5-1 and J is TRBJ2-2; D is ambiguous. Between the trimmed V and J ends, which lost 0 bases and 0 bases, there was a span of 12 bases. CDR3 length: 17 residues. Germline V gives CDR1 SGHRS, CDR2 YFSETQ. CDR3 region: CASSLAVTVPNTGELFF. CDR3 coding DNA: TGCGCCAGCAGCTTGGCCGTAACGGTACCGAACACCGGGGAGCTGTTTTTT. The full variable domain, its missing parts supplied by reference TRBV5-1 and TRBJ2-2, is KAGVTQTPRYLIKTRGQQVTLSCSPISGHRSVSWYQQTPGQGLQFLFEYFSETQRNKGNFPGRFSGRQFSNSRSEMNVSTLELGDSALYLCASSLAVTVPNTGELFFGEGSRLTVL.

By its share, this clonotype is medium-sized. The chain has TRBV20-1 and TRBJ2-7, with D hard to call. The ends were cut back, 0 bases at V and 3 bases at J, with 12 bases in the middle. CDR3 length: 14 amino acids. Germline loops: CDR1 DFQATT, CDR2 SNEGSKA (reference sequence). CDR3 bases: TGCAGTGCTAGAGATATGCAAGAAAACTACGAGCAGTACTTC. Translated: CSARDMQENYEQYF.